These 7 T cell receptor beta chains originate from one sample sequenced in a study of sequential checkpoint blockade in melanoma. Treatment defined: randomized to nivolumab then ipilimumab (arm A) or the reverse (arm B). Clones were read by immunoSEQ multiplex PCR, and TCRdb kept only the in-frame ones, dropping some. Among tens of thousands of clones listed, around nine tenths were seen once. This sample comprised CD8+ T cells sorted from blood (inferred from file names), obtained from a patient given nivolumab and ipilimumab in sequence. The receptors come from a human donor with melanoma.

This chain uses TRBV27 with TRBJ1-2; D perhaps matches TRBD1 (6 bases). Germline lookup yields CDR1 MNHEY and CDR2 SMNVEV (reference sequence). V was cut by 5 bases and J by 2 bases, with 12 bases left in between. This CDR3 is built from 14 residues. The DNA of the CDR3 is TGTGCCAGCAGTCTACAGGGTGTAAACTATGGCTACACCTTC. Its translation is CASSLQGVNYGYTF.

This clone has only a few counts. This rearrangement joins TRBV28 to TRBJ2-7, with 10 bases identical to TRBD1. Germline-derived CDR1 and CDR2 are MDHEN and SYDVKM. V was pared by 4 bases and J by 3 bases, with 3 bases of the junction left unmatched. The length of the CDR3 is 14 residues. The DNA for the CDR3 is TGTGCCAGCAGTTCCGGGACAGGGGTCTACGAGCAGTACTTC. Its translation: CASSSGTGVYEQYF.

V usage is TRBV28 and J usage is TRBJ2-1; the D gene is possibly TRBD2 (6 bases). The V and J ends lost 7 bases and 7 bases respectively, with 17 bases between them. This CDR3 comprises 14 residues. CDR1 is MDHEN, CDR2 SYDVKM, per germline. CDR3 in amino acids: CASMWRGLWNEQFF. CDR3 sequence (DNA): TGTGCCAGCATGTGGCGGGGCCTCTGGAATGAGCAGTTCTTC.

There are a few counts of this clone. The chain employs TRBV7-9 and TRBJ1-1; D is unresolved. V was pared by 2 bases and J by 8 bases, with 9 bases between. CDR3 size: 12 residues. Germline CDR1 reads SEHNR; CDR2 reads FQNEAQ (reference sequence). The CDR3 is CASSLPGIEAFF. CDR3 in DNA: TGTGCCAGCAGCTTACCGGGGATCGAAGCTTTCTTT.

J is TRBJ1-1 and V is TRBV6-1; D is ambiguous. The V end lost 5 bases, the J end lost 5 bases, and 15 bases lay between the germline ends. The CDR3 has 14 residues. CDR1 is MNHNS and CDR2 is SASEGT in the germline V gene. CDR3 nucleotides: TGTGCCAGCAGTCCCCTAGGGAGGACGACTGAAGCTTTCTTT. Protein: CASSPLGRTTEAFF.

The rearrangement joins TRBV5-6 to TRBJ2-5; TRBD1 agrees at 8 bases. CDR1 is SGHDT and CDR2 is YYEEEE in the germline V gene. Trimming cost V 3 bases and J 0 bases; bases outside gene matches: 13. The CDR3 has 18 amino acids. This CDR3 reads CASSSRGQVGQYQETQYF. CDR3 DNA: TGTGCCAGCAGCTCCCGGGGACAGGTCGGGCAGTACCAAGAGACCCAGTACTTC.

The chain uses TRBV6-5 and TRBJ2-1, with TRBD1 as a possible D gene (6 bases). This CDR3 is built from 13 residues. The V gene's germline CDR1 is MNHEY and CDR2 SVGAGI. The CDR3 loop reads CAAAGARGNEQFF. The CDR3 bases are TGTGCGGCGGCAGGGGCAAGGGGAAATGAGCAGTTCTTC.